This is a list of T cell receptor beta chains from one sample in a study of immune evolution from preneoplasia to lung adenocarcinoma. Sequencing used immunoSEQ multiplex PCR; TCRdb keeps in-frame clones, though not all of them. The data show more than 5,000 clones, around 88% seen once. What was sequenced was FFPE invasive lung adenocarcinoma tissue. The receptors were gathered from a person aged 50-70 years with lung adenocarcinoma. Each CDR3 is given with its conserved first and last residue. A D gene is named only where the DNA matches it firmly. A row's size may be missing; if present it is once, few, many or a size class.

CDR3aa: CASSRRASGDNEQFF; CDR3nt: TGTGCCAGCAGCCGGCGGGCTAGCGGGGACAATGAGCAGTTCTTC; v_gene: TRBV11-1; d_gene: TRBD2; j_gene: TRBJ2-1; abundance: -
CDR3aa: CASTPGGLAGMGQFF; CDR3nt: TGTGCCAGCACCCCCGGAGGACTAGCGGGTATGGGGCAGTTCTTC; v_gene: TRBV9; d_gene: TRBD2; j_gene: TRBJ2-1; abundance: -
CDR3aa: CSAREGETQYF; CDR3nt: TGCAGTGCTAGAGAAGGGGAGACCCAGTACTTC; v_gene: TRBV20-1; d_gene: -; j_gene: TRBJ2-5; abundance: -
CDR3aa: CASSIRTGNQPQHF; CDR3nt: TGTGCCAGCAGTATCCGAACAGGGAATCAGCCCCAGCATTTT; v_gene: TRBV28; d_gene: -; j_gene: TRBJ1-5; abundance: -
CDR3aa: CANTRESEAFF; CDR3nt: TGTGCCAACACCAGGGAATCTGAAGCTTTCTTT; v_gene: TRBV2; d_gene: -; j_gene: TRBJ1-1; abundance: -
CDR3aa: CASSRDSGIEQYF; CDR3nt: TGTGCCAGCAGCCGGGACTCCGGAATTGAGCAGTACTTC; v_gene: TRBV7-9; d_gene: -; j_gene: TRBJ2-7; abundance: -
CDR3aa: CASSLTKSHEQYF; CDR3nt: TGCGCCAGCAGCTTGACCAAAAGCCACGAGCAGTACTTC; v_gene: TRBV5-1; d_gene: -; j_gene: TRBJ2-7; abundance: -
CDR3aa: CASSLPSSYEQYF; CDR3nt: TGTGCCAGCTCCCTACCTAGCTCCTACGAGCAGTACTTC; v_gene: TRBV6-5; d_gene: -; j_gene: TRBJ2-7; abundance: -
CDR3aa: CASSQDVLEAFF; CDR3nt: TGTGCCAGCAGTCAGGACGTACTTGAAGCTTTCTTT; v_gene: TRBV28; d_gene: -; j_gene: TRBJ1-1; abundance: -
CDR3aa: CASSSSSGDTEAFF; CDR3nt: TGTGCCAGCAGCTCATCTTCAGGGGACACTGAAGCTTTCTTT; v_gene: TRBV4-2; d_gene: -; j_gene: TRBJ1-1; abundance: few
CDR3aa: CASSLTSDPEQFF; CDR3nt: TGTGCCAGCAGCTTGACTAGCGATCCTGAGCAGTTCTTC; v_gene: TRBV7-9; d_gene: TRBD2; j_gene: TRBJ2-1; abundance: -
CDR3aa: CASSVSPTGTDTQYF; CDR3nt: TGTGCCAGCAGCGTAAGCCCGACAGGCACAGATACGCAGTATTTT; v_gene: TRBV9; d_gene: -; j_gene: TRBJ2-3; abundance: -
CDR3aa: CASTPYDRGPTGELFF; CDR3nt: TGTGCCAGCACCCCTTACGATCGGGGACCCACCGGGGAGCTGTTTTTT; v_gene: TRBV28; d_gene: -; j_gene: TRBJ2-2; abundance: -
CDR3aa: CASSYPNSGNSYNEQFF; CDR3nt: TGTGCCAGCAGCTACCCGAATAGCGGCAACTCCTACAATGAGCAGTTCTTC; v_gene: TRBV7-9; d_gene: -; j_gene: TRBJ2-1; abundance: -
CDR3aa: CASSNYLAGSTDTQYF; CDR3nt: TGTGCCAGCAGTAATTACCTAGCGGGGAGCACAGATACGCAGTATTTT; v_gene: TRBV27; d_gene: TRBD2; j_gene: TRBJ2-3; abundance: few
CDR3aa: CASSSQAYELFF; CDR3nt: TGTGCCAGCAGTTCGCAGGCTTACGAGCTGTTTTTT; v_gene: TRBV11-2; d_gene: -; j_gene: TRBJ2-2; abundance: -
CDR3aa: CASSVHRGSYEQYF; CDR3nt: TGTGCCAGCAGTGTCCACAGGGGATCCTACGAGCAGTACTTC; v_gene: TRBV6-1; d_gene: TRBD1; j_gene: TRBJ2-7; abundance: once
CDR3aa: CASSPKDRPHYEQYF; CDR3nt: TGTGCCAGCAGCCCCAAGGACAGACCCCATTACGAGCAGTACTTC; v_gene: TRBV7-9; d_gene: -; j_gene: TRBJ2-7; abundance: -
CDR3aa: CASGALNTEAFF; CDR3nt: TGTGCCAGCGGGGCGCTGAACACTGAAGCTTTCTTT; v_gene: TRBV11-2; d_gene: -; j_gene: TRBJ1-1; abundance: -
CDR3aa: CASSDRGELQEQFF; CDR3nt: TGTGCCAGCAGCGACAGGGGAGAACTTCAGGAGCAGTTCTTC; v_gene: TRBV16; d_gene: TRBD1; j_gene: TRBJ2-1; abundance: -
CDR3aa: CASSLRGAETQYF; CDR3nt: TGCGCCAGCAGCTTGCGGGGCGCGGAGACCCAGTACTTC; v_gene: TRBV5-1; d_gene: -; j_gene: TRBJ2-5; abundance: -
CDR3aa: CASRGDSNTGELFF; CDR3nt: TGTGCCAGCAGGGGGGACTCGAACACCGGGGAGCTGTTTTTT; v_gene: TRBV6-6; d_gene: -; j_gene: TRBJ2-2; abundance: -
CDR3aa: CASSESATEYEQYF; CDR3nt: TGCGCCAGCAGTGAGTCCGCTACAGAGTACGAGCAGTACTTC; v_gene: TRBV10-2; d_gene: -; j_gene: TRBJ2-7; abundance: once
CDR3aa: CASSRGLGANVLTF; CDR3nt: TGTGCCAGCAGCAGGGGGCTTGGGGCCAACGTCCTGACTTTC; v_gene: TRBV2; d_gene: TRBD1; j_gene: TRBJ2-6; abundance: once
CDR3aa: CASSQTVSYEQYF; CDR3nt: TGCGCCAGCAGCCAAACTGTCTCCTACGAGCAGTACTTC; v_gene: TRBV4-1; d_gene: -; j_gene: TRBJ2-7; abundance: -
CDR3aa: CASSLLWSQAYEQYF; CDR3nt: TGCGCCAGCAGCTTGTTGTGGAGTCAGGCCTACGAGCAGTACTTC; v_gene: TRBV5-1; d_gene: -; j_gene: TRBJ2-7; abundance: -
CDR3aa: CASSQSRGHEQYF; CDR3nt: TGTGCCAGCAGCCAATCCCGGGGGCACGAGCAGTACTTC; v_gene: TRBV14; d_gene: -; j_gene: TRBJ2-7; abundance: once
CDR3aa: CAISDFLLSYEQYF; CDR3nt: TGTGCCATCAGTGACTTCCTCCTATCCTACGAGCAGTACTTC; v_gene: TRBV10-3; d_gene: -; j_gene: TRBJ2-7; abundance: -
CDR3aa: CASSYGRNEQFF; CDR3nt: TGCGCCAGCAGTTATGGCCGGAATGAGCAGTTCTTC; v_gene: TRBV5-1; d_gene: -; j_gene: TRBJ2-1; abundance: -
CDR3aa: CASSPLGLAGTDTQYF; CDR3nt: TGTGCCAGCAGTCCCCTGGGACTAGCGGGCACAGATACGCAGTATTTT; v_gene: TRBV28; d_gene: TRBD2; j_gene: TRBJ2-3; abundance: -
CDR3aa: CASSEGLADYNEQFF; CDR3nt: TGTGCCAGCAGTGAAGGACTAGCGGACTACAATGAGCAGTTCTTC; v_gene: TRBV6-1; d_gene: TRBD2; j_gene: TRBJ2-1; abundance: -
CDR3aa: CASSQLPDQPQHF; CDR3nt: TGCGCCAGCAGCCAATTGCCTGATCAGCCCCAGCATTTT; v_gene: TRBV4-1; d_gene: -; j_gene: TRBJ1-5; abundance: -
CDR3aa: CASSLVGAMNTEAFF; CDR3nt: TGCGCCAGCAGCTTGGTCGGGGCCATGAACACTGAAGCTTTCTTT; v_gene: TRBV5-1; d_gene: -; j_gene: TRBJ1-1; abundance: -
CDR3aa: CASSETSGGAYNEQFF; CDR3nt: TGCGCCAGCAGTGAGACCTCGGGAGGCGCCTACAATGAGCAGTTCTTC; v_gene: TRBV10-1; d_gene: TRBD2; j_gene: TRBJ2-1; abundance: -
CDR3aa: CAWSVRSGELFF; CDR3nt: TGTGCCTGGAGTGTACGGTCCGGGGAGCTGTTTTTT; v_gene: TRBV30; d_gene: -; j_gene: TRBJ2-2; abundance: -
CDR3aa: CASADLDGYLGEQYF; CDR3nt: TGCGCCAGCGCCGATTTAGACGGATATTTGGGCGAGCAGTACTTC; v_gene: TRBV4-1; d_gene: -; j_gene: TRBJ2-7; abundance: once
CDR3aa: CASSDPTDFTEAFF; CDR3nt: TGTGCCAGCAGTGACCCGACAGATTTTACTGAAGCTTTCTTT; v_gene: TRBV25-1; d_gene: -; j_gene: TRBJ1-1; abundance: -
CDR3aa: CASNRGSGREAFF; CDR3nt: TGCGCCAGCAACCGGGGGTCGGGGCGGGAAGCTTTCTTT; v_gene: TRBV5-1; d_gene: -; j_gene: TRBJ1-1; abundance: -
CDR3aa: CASSRTASNYGYTF; CDR3nt: TGTGCCAGCAGCCGGACAGCCTCAAACTATGGCTACACCTTC; v_gene: TRBV6-5; d_gene: -; j_gene: TRBJ1-2; abundance: -
CDR3aa: CASSVALASGNNEQFF; CDR3nt: TGTGCCAGCAGCGTAGCTCTGGCTAGCGGAAACAATGAGCAGTTCTTC; v_gene: TRBV9; d_gene: TRBD2; j_gene: TRBJ2-1; abundance: -
CDR3aa: CATSRELNTEAFF; CDR3nt: TGTGCCACCAGCAGAGAACTGAACACTGAAGCTTTCTTT; v_gene: TRBV15; d_gene: -; j_gene: TRBJ1-1; abundance: -
CDR3aa: CASSSLMTGSGNTIYF; CDR3nt: TGTGCCAGCAGCTCCCTTATGACAGGGTCTGGAAACACCATATATTTT; v_gene: TRBV6-6; d_gene: TRBD1; j_gene: TRBJ1-3; abundance: -
CDR3aa: CATSRVGQGGYGYTF; CDR3nt: TGTGCCACCAGCAGAGTTGGGCAGGGGGGCTATGGCTACACCTTC; v_gene: TRBV15; d_gene: TRBD1; j_gene: TRBJ1-2; abundance: -
CDR3aa: CASSLGTGELWEQYF; CDR3nt: TGTGCCAGCTCACTAGGGACAGGCGAGTTATGGGAGCAGTACTTC; v_gene: TRBV18; d_gene: TRBD1; j_gene: TRBJ2-7; abundance: once
CDR3aa: CASSLVRTDTQYF; CDR3nt: TGTGCCAGCAGCTTAGTACGGACAGATACGCAGTATTTT; v_gene: TRBV11-3; d_gene: -; j_gene: TRBJ2-3; abundance: -